The clone carrying this T cell receptor (beta chain) occurred many times. Its antigen is unknown. The sample originates from a study of T cell repertoires in cytomegalovirus infection. At the level of the study: The authors used CMV epitopes that were HLA-C-restricted (recently identified) and HLA-B-restricted (well studied).

TCRdb independently ran MiXCR on the reads; one entry per CDR3 protein. The sample lists approximately 470,000 distinct CDR3 sequences, roughly 42% occurring once. The germline gives CDR1 SGHTA, CDR2 FQGNSA. V was clipped by 4 bases and J by 2 bases; unmatched bases: 11. The CDR3 length is 16 residues. This chain joins TRBV7-2 and TRBJ2-7; 7 bases align to TRBD1. This sample comprised cultured PBMCs, obtained from culture after CMV antigen stimulation. The clonotype was recovered from a human donor in good health (CMV status not recorded). Some clones in this sample may be carry-over from other donors' samples. The chain's CDR3 is CASSSTSRGLPYEQYF. For the CDR3, the DNA is TGTGCCAGCAGCTCGACTTCAAGGGGGCTGCCCTACGAGCAGTACTTC.